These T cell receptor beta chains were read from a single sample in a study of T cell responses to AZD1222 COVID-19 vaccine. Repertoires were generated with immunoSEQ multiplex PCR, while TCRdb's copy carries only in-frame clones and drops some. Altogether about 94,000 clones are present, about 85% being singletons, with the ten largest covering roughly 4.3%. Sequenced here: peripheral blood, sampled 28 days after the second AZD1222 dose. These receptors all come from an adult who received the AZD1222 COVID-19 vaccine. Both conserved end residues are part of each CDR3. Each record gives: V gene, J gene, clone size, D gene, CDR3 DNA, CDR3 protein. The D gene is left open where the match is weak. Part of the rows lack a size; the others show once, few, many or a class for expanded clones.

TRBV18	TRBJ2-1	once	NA	TGTGCCAGCTCACCACCATCCAGCAATGAGCAGTTCTTC	CASSPPSSNEQFF
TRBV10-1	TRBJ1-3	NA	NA	TGCGCCAGCAGTGCCGGCCAGACAGGAGGAAACACCATATATTTT	CASSAGQTGGNTIYF
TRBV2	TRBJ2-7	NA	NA	TGTGCCAGCATGGGGAAGTCTACCTACGAGCAGTACTTC	CASMGKSTYEQYF
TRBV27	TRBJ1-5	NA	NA	TGTGCCAGCAGTTTAGGACAGAATAGCAATCAGCCCCAGCATTTT	CASSLGQNSNQPQHF
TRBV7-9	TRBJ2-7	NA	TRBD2	TGTGCCAGCAGCCTGGGACTAGCGGGAGTGGGGTCGGCCTCCTACGAGCAGTACTTC	CASSLGLAGVGSASYEQYF
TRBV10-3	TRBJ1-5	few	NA	TGTGCCATCAGTGGTGACCCGCTCCAGCCCCAGCATTTT	CAISGDPLQPQHF
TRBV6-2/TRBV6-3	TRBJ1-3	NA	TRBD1	TGTGCCAGCAGTTGGGACAGGATGTACACCATATATTTT	CASSWDRMYTIYF
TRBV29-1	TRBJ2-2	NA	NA	TGCAGCGCCGGGACCCACACCGGGGAGCTGTTTTTT	CSAGTHTGELFF
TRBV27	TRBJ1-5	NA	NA	TGTGCCAGCAGTGTTACAGGGTTCGGGCCCCAGCATTTT	CASSVTGFGPQHF
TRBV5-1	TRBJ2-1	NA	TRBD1	TGCGCCAGCAGCCGGGACAGGGGACACAATGAGCAGTTCTTC	CASSRDRGHNEQFF
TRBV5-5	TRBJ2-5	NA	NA	TGTGCCAGCAGCACCCACACCGAGCAAGAGACCCAGTACTTC	CASSTHTEQETQYF
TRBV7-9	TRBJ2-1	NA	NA	TGTGCCAGCAGCCCATACCAAAACAATGAGCAGTTCTTC	CASSPYQNNEQFF
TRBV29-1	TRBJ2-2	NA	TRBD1	TGCAGCGTTGGTGCCGGGACAGGGGGCGCCCAACCCACCGGGGAGCTGTTTTTT	CSVGAGTGGAQPTGELFF
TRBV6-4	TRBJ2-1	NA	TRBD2	TGTGCCAGCAGTGATGGATCGGGGGGGCCCAATGAGCAGTTCTTC	CASSDGSGGPNEQFF
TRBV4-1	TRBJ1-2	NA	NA	TGCGCCAGCAGCCAAGGTCCCGCAAACCACTATGGCTACACCTTC	CASSQGPANHYGYTF
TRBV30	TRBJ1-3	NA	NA	TGTGCCTGGAGTGTAGGGGGGGACAGAAACACCATATATTTT	CAWSVGGDRNTIYF
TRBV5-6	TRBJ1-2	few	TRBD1	TGTGCCAGCAGCTTCGATACAGGGGGCTACAGGGGCTACACCTTC	CASSFDTGGYRGYTF
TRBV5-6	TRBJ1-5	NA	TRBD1	TGTGCCAGCAGCTTTGGGACAGGTCACAATCAGCCCCAGCATTTT	CASSFGTGHNQPQHF
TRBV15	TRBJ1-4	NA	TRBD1	TGTGCCACCAGCGTACGGACAGGGGGGGAAAAACTGTTTTTT	CATSVRTGGEKLFF
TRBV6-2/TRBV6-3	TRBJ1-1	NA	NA	TGTGCCAGCAGTTATTCCCCAGGGTTGGGCACTGAAGCTTTCTTT	CASSYSPGLGTEAFF
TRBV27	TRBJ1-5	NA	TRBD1	TGTGCCAGCAGCGCGACAGGGTTCAATCAGCCCCAGCATTTT	CASSATGFNQPQHF
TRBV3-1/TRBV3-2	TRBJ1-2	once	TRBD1	TGTGCCAGCAGCCAAACAGGGGGCTATGGCTACACCTTC	CASSQTGGYGYTF
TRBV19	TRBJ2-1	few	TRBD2	TGTGCCAGTAGTATAGGACTAGCGGGAGGAGGGACCAATGAGCAGTTCTTC	CASSIGLAGGGTNEQFF
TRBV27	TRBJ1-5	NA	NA	TGTGCCAGCAGTTTAGGAGGGCCTACATGGCCCCAGCATTTT	CASSLGGPTWPQHF
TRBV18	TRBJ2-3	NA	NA	TGTGCCAGCTCACCACCCCGTCTACGTCCCACTAGCACAGATACGCAGTATTTT	CASSPPRLRPTSTDTQYF
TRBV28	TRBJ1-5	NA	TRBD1	TGTGCCAGCAGTTTAATTCTGAGGGGGCTTGGTCAGCCCCAGCATTTT	CASSLILRGLGQPQHF
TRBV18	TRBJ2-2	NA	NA	TGTGCCAGCTCACCAAGCACCGGGGAGCTGTTTTTT	CASSPSTGELFF
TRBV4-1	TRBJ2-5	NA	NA	TGCGCCAGCAGCCCAAGAGGGGGGGTCCTGGAGACCCAGTACTTC	CASSPRGGVLETQYF
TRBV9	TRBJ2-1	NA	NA	TGTGCCAGCAGCGTAGATGGAACTAGCTCCCACAATGAGCAGTTCTTC	CASSVDGTSSHNEQFF
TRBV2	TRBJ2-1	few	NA	TGTGCCAGCAGTGAAACGTGGCTCTTGAATGAGCAGTTCTTC	CASSETWLLNEQFF
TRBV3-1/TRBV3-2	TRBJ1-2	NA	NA	TGTGCCAGCAGCCAGGCCTATGGCTACACCTTC	CASSQAYGYTF
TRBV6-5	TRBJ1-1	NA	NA	TGTGCCGGCAGTTACATATTGAACACTGAAGCTTTCTTT	CAGSYILNTEAFF
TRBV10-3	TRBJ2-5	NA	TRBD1	TGTGCCATCAAAACAACAGGGGGCTTAGGAGAGACCCAGTACTTC	CAIKTTGGLGETQYF
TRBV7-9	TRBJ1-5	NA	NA	TGTGCCAGCAGCTTAGGCCGTTTTGGACAAGGAAATCAGCCCCAGCATTTT	CASSLGRFGQGNQPQHF
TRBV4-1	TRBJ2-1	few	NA	TGCGCCAGCAGCCAGGGCCCCTCTGAGCAGTTCTTC	CASSQGPSEQFF
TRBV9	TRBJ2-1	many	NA	TGTGCCAGCGAGGGGCTCGACAATGAGCAGTTCTTC	CASEGLDNEQFF
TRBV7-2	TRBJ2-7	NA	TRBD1	TGTGCCAGCAGATCTCCGGGACAGGGTTACGAGCAGTACTTC	CASRSPGQGYEQYF